The TCR beta chain under discussion was sequenced for a study of shared T cell receptors in the human thymus. V was trimmed by 0 bases and J by 2 bases, leaving 20 bases between them. This CDR3 comprises 18 residues. CDR1 is LGHNA and CDR2 is YSLEER in the germline V gene. Assay: immunoSEQ multiplex PCR; the TCRdb copy retains only in-frame clones and omits some. This sample has about 660,000 clones, with approximately 89% found just once. These data are also associated with another study on human thymus T cells. Turning to that study: Thymic and blood repertoires seemed to show skewed V and J gene use. Related research described thymic repertoires that were highly overlapping among unrelated individuals.

The sample was thymocytes. The chain uses TRBV4-3 and TRBJ2-7, with D tentatively TRBD2 (5 bases). The receptor was derived from a boy less than two years old with a congenital heart defect. The CDR3 here is CASSQDARGVLVPYEQYF. The DNA of the CDR3 is TGCGCCAGCAGCCAAGATGCTCGTGGGGTACTAGTCCCCTACGAGCAGTACTTC.